A selection of T cell receptor beta chains follows, all from one sample in a study of T cell repertoires in cytomegalovirus infection. TCRdb fed the reads into MiXCR, producing one record per CDR3 protein. The table includes around 530,000 distinct CDR3 sequences, about a quarter detected once. Sequencing was carried out using PBMCs. These receptors came from a human donor in good health (CMV status not recorded). Some clones in this sample may be carry-over from other donors' samples. CDR3s include the opening cysteine and the closing phenylalanine or tryptophan. A D gene is named only where the DNA matches it firmly. The size of a clone is reported for some rows only, either as once, few or many, or as a class for expanded clones.

abundance	v_gene	d_gene	j_gene	CDR3aa	CDR3nt
few	TRBV7-2	TRBD1	TRBJ1-5	CASSLVQGAYNQPQHF	TGTGCCAGCAGCTTAGTACAGGGGGCATACAATCAGCCCCAGCATTTT
-	TRBV2	-	TRBJ2-1	CASSGHLIDRVNEQFF	TGTGCCAGCAGTGGGCATCTTATTGATAGGGTAAATGAGCAGTTCTTC
many	TRBV7-2	-	TRBJ1-1	CASTTQGTRGEAFF	TGTGCCAGCACCACCCAGGGGACTAGGGGGGAAGCTTTCTTT
many	TRBV7-3	-	TRBJ1-1	CASSLRGYGTEAFF	TGTGCCAGCAGCTTAAGGGGTTACGGCACTGAAGCTTTCTTT
few	TRBV20-1	-	TRBJ2-3	CSASWDAGDTQYF	TGCAGTGCTAGTTGGGACGCCGGCGACACGCAGTATTTT
few	TRBV7-9	-	TRBJ1-5	CASSPIGNQPQHF	TGTGCCAGCAGCCCTATTGGGAATCAGCCCCAGCATTTT
-	TRBV18	TRBD2	TRBJ2-1	CASSPGGGAHEQFF	TGTGCCAGCTCCCCGGGCGGGGGGGCCCATGAGCAGTTCTTC
-	TRBV7-9	-	TRBJ1-4	CASSLVQLTGLGEKLFF	TGTGCCAGCAGCTTAGTCCAATTGACGGGTTTGGGTGAAAAACTGTTTTTT
few	TRBV4-1	-	TRBJ2-3	CASSQTGMGVLAQYF	TGCGCCAGCAGCCAAACGGGTATGGGGGTTTTAGCGCAGTATTTT
few	TRBV6-6	-	TRBJ2-3	CASSYWGATDTQYF	TGTGCCAGCAGTTACTGGGGGGCCACAGATACGCAGTATTTT
few	TRBV7-2	-	TRBJ2-5	CASSSRDFRTQYF	TGTGCCAGCAGCTCCCGGGACTTCCGGACCCAGTACTTC
many	TRBV7-2	TRBD2	TRBJ2-3	CASSQGLAGRSDTQYF	TGTGCCAGCAGCCAAGGACTAGCGGGAAGGTCAGATACGCAGTATTTT
-	TRBV12-3/TRBV12-4	-	TRBJ2-7	CASSSGLQQYF	TGTGCCAGCAGCTCGGGCCTACAGCAGTACTTC
-	TRBV28	-	TRBJ2-7	CASSLAGTSLAF	TGTGCCAGCAGTCTGGCCGGGACCTCACTTGCCTTC
many	TRBV7-6	-	TRBJ2-1	CASSLELDEQFF	TGTGCCAGCAGCTTAGAATTAGATGAGCAGTTCTTC
many	TRBV11-2	-	TRBJ1-4	CASSLGAKLFF	TGTGCCAGCAGCTTAGGGGCAAAACTGTTTTTT
many	TRBV7-2	TRBD2	TRBJ2-1	CASSQRKIAGAEQFF	TGTGCCAGCAGCCAAAGGAAGATAGCGGGAGCTGAGCAGTTCTTC
few	TRBV9	-	TRBJ1-1	CASSVQGVPNTEAFF	TGTGCCAGCAGCGTTCAGGGCGTACCGAACACTGAAGCTTTCTTT
many	TRBV6-1	TRBD2	TRBJ2-2	CASSELAGAGELFF	TGTGCCAGCAGTGAACTAGCGGGAGCCGGGGAGCTGTTTTTT
few	TRBV12-3/TRBV12-4	-	TRBJ1-4	CASSLEGGEKLFF	TGTGCCAGCAGTTTAGAGGGGGGTGAAAAACTGTTTTTT
-	TRBV6-6	-	TRBJ2-1	CASSYRKQLARPYNEQFF	TGTGCCAGCAGTTATCGGAAACAGCTCGCGAGGCCCTACAATGAGCAGTTCTTC
-	TRBV9	-	TRBJ1-2	CASSETPAGIAYGYTF	TGTGCCAGCAGCGAGACCCCGGCAGGGATCGCCTATGGCTACACCTTC
few	TRBV20-1	-	TRBJ1-4	CSAWSPGSEKLFF	TGCAGTGCTTGGAGCCCTGGGAGTGAAAAACTGTTTTTT
few	TRBV4-3	-	TRBJ2-1	CASSQVDVYNEQFF	TGCGCCAGCAGCCAAGTGGACGTCTACAATGAGCAGTTCTTC
-	TRBV30	TRBD2	TRBJ2-1	CAWSVAGLASDEQFF	TGTGCCTGGAGTGTAGCGGGACTAGCGAGCGATGAGCAGTTCTTC
-	TRBV7-9	TRBD2	TRBJ2-2	CASSQTSGLSNTGELFF	TGTGCCAGCAGCCAGACTAGCGGGCTATCGAACACCGGGGAGCTGTTTTTT
few	TRBV19	-	TRBJ2-1	CASSIVKGHSYNEQFF	TGTGCCAGTAGTATAGTAAAGGGTCACTCCTACAATGAGCAGTTCTTC
few	TRBV28	TRBD1	TRBJ2-2	CASSSYGTGNTGELFF	TGTGCCAGCAGTTCCTACGGGACAGGGAACACCGGGGAGCTGTTTTTT
many	TRBV7-2	-	TRBJ2-6	CASSLFPTSGANVLTF	TGTGCCAGCAGCTTATTTCCTACTAGTGGGGCCAACGTCCTGACTTTC
-	TRBV28	-	TRBJ1-2	CASSLVESYYGYTF	TGTGCCAGCAGTTTAGTGGAGTCATACTATGGCTACACCTTC
many	TRBV7-8	-	TRBJ1-2	CASSLTSAYGYTF	TGTGCCAGCAGCTTGACATCCGCCTATGGCTACACCTTC
-	TRBV5-5	TRBD1	TRBJ1-6	CASSSDRASNSPLHF	TGTGCCAGCAGTTCCGACAGGGCGTCTAATTCACCCCTCCACTTT
-	TRBV5-4	TRBD1	TRBJ1-2	CASSLDGDSGYTF	TGTGCCAGCAGCTTGGATGGGGACAGTGGCTACACCTTC
-	TRBV6-5	-	TRBJ2-3	CASSYSMGRLRNTDTQYF	TGTGCCAGCAGTTACTCGATGGGTCGGCTGAGAAACACAGATACGCAGTATTTT
-	TRBV30	-	TRBJ2-3	CASGGVGDTQYF	TGTGCCTCCGGAGGTGTTGGCGATACGCAGTATTTT
-	TRBV6-6	-	TRBJ2-5	CASSSLALETQYF	TGTGCCAGCAGTTCGCTAGCGCTAGAGACCCAGTACTTC
-	TRBV11-2	-	TRBJ2-1	CASRSRGSSYNEQFF	TGTGCCAGCAGGTCCAGGGGTAGCTCCTACAATGAGCAGTTCTTC
-	TRBV20-1	TRBD1	TRBJ2-3	CSASSVRDRVFHTQYF	TGCAGTGCTAGTTCAGTTCGGGACAGGGTCTTCCATACGCAGTATTTT
-	TRBV20-1	-	TRBJ2-3	CSATSPSGKTDTQYF	TGCAGTGCTACCTCCCCCTCGGGGAAAACAGATACGCAGTATTTT
-	TRBV12-3/TRBV12-4	-	TRBJ2-3	CASSSSAQGTQYF	TGTGCCAGCAGTTCCTCAGCCCAAGGTACGCAGTATTTT